The entry below gives a single T cell receptor beta chain sequence along with its context. The data are from a study of cytomegalovirus exposure and HLA in healthy donors. PCR involved 60 Vbeta and 13 Jbeta primers. The protocol was immunoSEQ multiplex PCR, while the TCRdb copy is restricted to in-frame clones and leaves out a portion. The sample holds fewer than 100,000 clones. The J segment lost 2 bases and the V segment lost 4 bases, leaving 4 bases of the junction unmatched. The CDR3 length is 16 residues. The V gene's germline CDR1 is SEHNR and CDR2 FQNEAQ (reference sequence). This sequence originates from a woman aged 55-69 years in good health and CMV-seronegative. Sequencing used PBMCs. The V gene is TRBV7-9, the J gene TRBJ2-2; 10 positions agree with TRBD2. The CDR3 DNA sequence: TGTGCCAGCAGCTCACGGACTAGCGGAAACACCGGGGAGCTGTTTTTT. Encoded protein: CASSSRTSGNTGELFF.